This T cell receptor (beta chain) is drawn from a study of T cells in tumors after PD-1 blockade. Findings and limits, study-wide: Some novel exhausted tumor clones appeared in pre-treatment blood, suggesting peripheral recruitment.

With regard to this clone: Its antigen is as yet unknown.

Profiling relied on immunoSEQ multiplex PCR, and the TCRdb table lists in-frame clones only, not all of them. The sample includes 45,000 to 60,000 clones, approximately 79% seen only once; the top ten take around 9.3%. CDR1 is KGHSH and CDR2 is LQKENI in the germline V gene. The CDR3 is 15 residues long. Trimming shortened V by 1 base and J by 5 bases, and 12 bases separated the two germline ends. The chain carries TRBV18 and TRBJ2-1, with a tentative D call TRBD1 (6 bases). Material: PBMCs, obtained before anti-PD-1 therapy. This receptor was obtained from a human donor with advanced basal cell or squamous cell carcinoma (not recorded which). In DNA, the CDR3 is TGTGCCAGCTCACCACGGGCGGACAGACACAATGAGCAGTTCTTC. It is translated as CASSPRADRHNEQFF.